Listed here are 3 T cell receptor beta chains from one sample, sequenced in a study of blood T cell repertoires in COVID-19. Repertoires were generated with immunoSEQ multiplex PCR, while TCRdb's copy carries only in-frame clones and drops some. The sample carries approximately 220,000 clones, 65% to 85% recorded once. Source material: peripheral blood. These receptors all come from a woman in her sixties with acute or convalescent COVID-19.

This chain connects TRBV7-9 to TRBJ1-4, with 9 bases aligning to TRBD1. CDR1 and CDR2 (germline): SEHNR, FQNEAQ (reference sequence). This CDR3 has 13 amino acids. Trimming cost V 5 bases and J 6 bases; bases outside gene matches: 1. CDR3 nucleotides: TGTGCCAGCAGCAGGACAGGGGATGAAAAACTGTTTTTT. This gives the protein CASSRTGDEKLFF.

This clone was seen just once. The gene calls are TRBV11-2 and TRBJ1-1; no clear D gene. In germline, CDR1 is SGHAT, CDR2 FQNNGV. The CDR3 length is 13 residues. Trimming cost V 0 bases and J 5 bases, with 7 bases left between them. DNA of the CDR3: TGTGCCAGCAGCTTAGATCGGGAGACTGAAGCTTTCTTT. This sequence encodes CASSLDRETEAFF.

The chain joins TRBV19 to TRBJ1-5; 9 bases are a match to TRBD1. J was trimmed by 4 bases and V by 6 bases; bases with no gene match: 4. The CDR3 contains 14 residues. CDR1 and CDR2 from the germline V gene are LNHDA and SQIVND (reference sequence). The CDR3 spells CASSSDRGNQPQHF. The CDR3 DNA reads TGTGCCAGTAGCAGTGACAGGGGGAATCAGCCCCAGCATTTT.